Listed below are T cell receptor beta chains from one sample, sequenced in a study of type 1 regulatory T cells. The antigens for these receptors are not known. One entry per CDR3 protein results from TCRdb running MiXCR on the reads. The sample holds around 64,000 distinct CDR3 sequences; around 20% are singletons and the top ten take more than 6.5%. The source material was cultured type 1 regulatory T (Tr1) cells, either the whole culture or a sorted fraction (not recorded which). These receptors all come from a human donor in good health. Each CDR3 is given with its conserved first and last residue. A D gene is named only where the DNA matches it firmly. Part of the rows lack a size; the others show once, few, many or a class for expanded clones.

D gene: -; J gene: TRBJ2-3; V gene: TRBV5-1; clone size: -; CDR3 protein: CASSSGTADTQYF; CDR3 DNA: TGCGCCAGCAGCTCTGGGACCGCAGATACGCAGTATTTT
D gene: TRBD2; J gene: TRBJ2-5; V gene: TRBV7-2; clone size: many; CDR3 protein: CASSRRTSGTGETQYF; CDR3 DNA: TGTGCCAGCAGCCGCCGGACTAGCGGTACTGGGGAGACCCAGTACTTC
D gene: TRBD2; J gene: TRBJ2-1; V gene: TRBV7-3; clone size: -; CDR3 protein: CASSLTPGLGDEQFF; CDR3 DNA: TGTGCCAGCAGCTTAACCCCGGGACTAGGGGATGAGCAGTTCTTC
D gene: -; J gene: TRBJ2-1; V gene: TRBV5-1; clone size: few; CDR3 protein: CASSPGLHNYNEQFF; CDR3 DNA: TGCGCCAGCAGCCCGGGACTCCATAATTACAATGAGCAGTTCTTC
D gene: TRBD1; J gene: TRBJ1-1; V gene: TRBV27; clone size: -; CDR3 protein: CASSLYRGATEAFF; CDR3 DNA: TGTGCCAGCAGTTTATACAGGGGGGCGACTGAAGCTTTCTTT
D gene: -; J gene: TRBJ1-2; V gene: TRBV29-1; clone size: few; CDR3 protein: CSVEDQGQLNYGYTF; CDR3 DNA: TGCAGCGTTGAAGATCAGGGGCAGCTCAACTATGGCTACACCTTC
D gene: TRBD2; J gene: TRBJ2-5; V gene: TRBV20-1; clone size: few; CDR3 protein: CSAHLAGVTETQYF; CDR3 DNA: TGCAGTGCCCATCTGGCGGGAGTGACAGAGACCCAGTACTTC
D gene: TRBD1; J gene: TRBJ2-5; V gene: TRBV25-1; clone size: -; CDR3 protein: CASSPTGTGDSKTQYF; CDR3 DNA: TGTGCCAGCAGTCCAACCGGGACAGGGGACTCGAAGACCCAGTACTTC
D gene: -; J gene: TRBJ2-3; V gene: TRBV29-1; clone size: -; CDR3 protein: CSVRTDTQYF; CDR3 DNA: TGCAGCGTAAGGACAGATACGCAGTATTTT
D gene: TRBD1; J gene: TRBJ2-3; V gene: TRBV9; clone size: -; CDR3 protein: CASSPTGTDLGTDTQYF; CDR3 DNA: TGTGCCAGCAGCCCCACCGGGACAGACCTTGGCACAGATACGCAGTATTTT
D gene: -; J gene: TRBJ1-2; V gene: TRBV6-1; clone size: -; CDR3 protein: CASRRQVGDYGYTF; CDR3 DNA: TGTGCCAGCAGGAGACAGGTCGGTGACTATGGCTACACCTTC
D gene: -; J gene: TRBJ2-3; V gene: TRBV20-1; clone size: few; CDR3 protein: CSVTLAGLATDTQYF; CDR3 DNA: TGCAGTGTTACTTTGGCCGGCCTGGCGACAGATACGCAGTATTTT
D gene: TRBD2; J gene: TRBJ2-5; V gene: TRBV5-1; clone size: many; CDR3 protein: CASYWTSGSRQETQYF; CDR3 DNA: TGCGCCAGTTACTGGACTAGCGGGAGTCGGCAAGAGACCCAGTACTTC
D gene: -; J gene: TRBJ2-1; V gene: TRBV12-3/TRBV12-4; clone size: many; CDR3 protein: CASSLGQSSYNEQFF; CDR3 DNA: TGTGCCAGCAGTTTAGGGCAGTCATCCTACAATGAGCAGTTCTTC
D gene: -; J gene: TRBJ2-7; V gene: TRBV7-5; clone size: -; CDR3 protein: CISVPEASGLALYEQYF; CDR3 DNA: -
D gene: -; J gene: TRBJ1-2; V gene: TRBV6-5; clone size: -; CDR3 protein: CASSYSYSTGNGYTF; CDR3 DNA: TGTGCCAGCAGTTACTCCTACTCTACAGGGAACGGCTACACCTTC
D gene: -; J gene: TRBJ2-5; V gene: TRBV20-1; clone size: -; CDR3 protein: CSAGDQTRGLETQYF; CDR3 DNA: TGCAGTGCGGGAGACCAGACTAGAGGGCTTGAGACCCAGTACTTC
D gene: -; J gene: TRBJ2-7; V gene: TRBV20-1; clone size: few; CDR3 protein: CSARTITSYEQYF; CDR3 DNA: TGCAGTGCTAGGACTATTACCTCCTACGAGCAGTACTTC
D gene: TRBD1; J gene: TRBJ1-5; V gene: TRBV2; clone size: -; CDR3 protein: CASSLLGTGNNQPQHF; CDR3 DNA: TGTGCCAGCAGCCTTTTGGGGACAGGGAACAATCAGCCCCAGCATTTT
D gene: -; J gene: TRBJ2-1; V gene: TRBV6-2/TRBV6-3; clone size: few; CDR3 protein: CASSYSPPTGIYNEQFF; CDR3 DNA: TGTGCCAGCAGTTACTCGCCCCCGACGGGGATTTACAATGAGCAGTTCTTC
D gene: -; J gene: TRBJ1-5; V gene: TRBV20-1; clone size: -; CDR3 protein: CRAGTANQPQHF; CDR3 DNA: TGCAGAGCCGGGACCGCAAATCAGCCCCAGCATTTT
D gene: -; J gene: TRBJ2-1; V gene: TRBV11-2; clone size: few; CDR3 protein: CASSLDQFVAEYNEQFF; CDR3 DNA: TGTGCCAGCAGCTTAGATCAGTTTGTAGCGGAATACAATGAGCAGTTCTTC
D gene: TRBD2; J gene: TRBJ2-3; V gene: TRBV20-1; clone size: few; CDR3 protein: CGGLGLGDTQYF; CDR3 DNA: TGCGGGGGACTGGGACTAGGGGATACGCAGTATTTT
D gene: -; J gene: TRBJ2-7; V gene: TRBV11-3; clone size: few; CDR3 protein: CASSPTRSYEQYF; CDR3 DNA: TGTGCCAGCAGCCCCACTAGAAGCTACGAGCAGTACTTC
D gene: -; J gene: TRBJ2-1; V gene: TRBV10-2; clone size: -; CDR3 protein: CASSARGELRNEQFF; CDR3 DNA: TGCGCCAGCAGTGCTAGGGGTGAGCTTAGGAATGAGCAGTTCTTC
D gene: -; J gene: TRBJ2-3; V gene: TRBV7-8; clone size: few; CDR3 protein: CASSLAGVDTQYF; CDR3 DNA: TGTGCCAGCAGCTTAGCCGGGGTAGATACGCAGTATTTT